Below are 20 T cell receptor beta chains sequenced from a single sample in a study of response to subunit inactivated influenza vaccine. TCRdb used MiXCR to reprocess the RT-PCR reads, holding one entry per CDR3 protein. The sample carries about half a million distinct CDR3 sequences, about 25% recorded once. The specimen was CD4+ T cells sorted from PBMCs, collected 4 to 6 days after vaccination. The receptors were gathered from a man aged 45-60 years who received an inactivated influenza vaccine.

The V call is TRBV6-1, the J call TRBJ1-1; D is unresolved. Trimming shortened V by 7 bases and J by 7 bases, and 10 bases separated the two germline ends. CDR1 MNHNS and CDR2 SASEGT come from the germline V gene. The CDR3 sequence is 11 residues long. The CDR3 DNA follows: TGTGCCAGCATAAGGCGGGGTGAAGCTTTCTTT. This codes for CASIRRGEAFF.

This clonotype has more than one count but fewer than ten. This chain uses TRBV5-1 with TRBJ2-1; the match to TRBD2 covers 8 bases. Germline CDR1 SGHRS, CDR2 YFSETQ. V lost 1 base and J lost 8; bases outside the gene matches: 8. The CDR3 consists of 15 residues. The CDR3 is CASSLSSGSTHEQFF. For the CDR3, the DNA is TGCGCCAGCAGCTTGTCGAGCGGGAGTACCCATGAGCAGTTCTTC. Looking up the rest from reference TRBV5-1 and TRBJ2-1 gives the full variable domain: KAGVTQTPRYLIKTRGQQVTLSCSPISGHRSVSWYQQTPGQGLQFLFEYFSETQRNKGNFPGRFSGRQFSNSRSEMNVSTLELGDSALYLCASSLSSGSTHEQFFGPGTRLTVL.

The chain employs TRBV12-3 or TRBV12-4 and TRBJ2-1; no definite D call. Between the trimmed V and J ends, which lost 5 bases and 4 bases, there was a span of 6 bases. The CDR3 runs 12 residues. The CDR3 nucleotides read TGTGCCAGCAGTCCCCCTTACAATGAGCAGTTCTTC. This translates into CASSPPYNEQFF.

The chain employs TRBV10-3 and TRBJ1-5; 8 bases match TRBD1. The CDR3 is made up of 14 amino acids. Germline-derived CDR1 and CDR2 are ENHRY and SYGVKD. Trimming cost V 5 bases and J 7 bases; bases outside gene matches: 7. The CDR3 sequence is CAISHDRGGQPQHF. The DNA of the CDR3 is TGTGCCATCAGTCACGACAGGGGAGGACAGCCCCAGCATTTT.

This chain connects TRBV5-5 to TRBJ2-3; D remains ambiguous. V gave up 3 bases and J gave up 3 bases, with 14 bases separating them. The CDR3 has 15 amino acids. The germline gives CDR1 SGHKS, CDR2 YYEKEE (reference sequence). CDR3 amino acids: CASSSDGLGTDTQYF. The CDR3 DNA follows: TGTGCCAGCAGCTCGGACGGCCTTGGGACAGATACGCAGTATTTT.

The rearrangement uses TRBV20-1 and TRBJ2-1; 7 bases map to TRBD1. CDR1 is DFQATT, CDR2 SNEGSKA, per germline (reference sequence). J was trimmed by 0 bases and V by 4 bases; bases with no gene match: 18. CDR3 length: 19 residues. The CDR3 sequence: CSATTGLGFGESSYNEQFF. The DNA of the CDR3 is TGCAGTGCTACGACAGGGTTGGGTTTCGGCGAGAGCTCCTACAATGAGCAGTTCTTC.

In its sample, this clonotype was seen a few times. V and J are TRBV20-1 and TRBJ1-5; D is perhaps TRBD1 (5 bases). The CDR3 runs 12 residues. V shed 4 bases and J shed 6 bases, with 10 bases lying between them. Germline values: CDR1 DFQATT, CDR2 SNEGSKA (reference sequence). Written as DNA, the CDR3 is TGCAGTGCTATGGCAGGGTCTCAGCCCCAGCATTTT. Its protein is CSAMAGSQPQHF.

The chain employs TRBV7-6 and TRBJ2-7; 10 bases align to TRBD2. Per germline, CDR1 SGHVS and CDR2 FNYEAQ. Trimming took 5 bases from V and 6 from J; bases not matched to a gene: 13. The CDR3 sequence is 16 residues long. This CDR3 reads CASSPTSGPWPGEQYF. The CDR3, as DNA: TGTGCCAGCAGCCCGACTAGCGGGCCTTGGCCAGGCGAGCAGTACTTC.

This clonotype was seen ten or more times. The chain carries TRBV12-3 or TRBV12-4 and TRBJ2-3; 7 bases align to TRBD2. This CDR3 is 15 amino acids long. The trim removed 0 bases at V and 4 bases at J, leaving 4 bases unmatched. CDR3 sequence: CASSLARLAADTQYF. For the CDR3, the DNA is TGTGCCAGCAGTTTAGCTCGACTAGCTGCAGATACGCAGTATTTT.

The chain is built from TRBV5-1 and TRBJ1-1; the D gene is possibly TRBD1 (6 bases). The CDR3 has 14 amino acids. The V gene's germline CDR1 is SGHRS and CDR2 YFSETQ. The ends were cut back, 4 bases at V and 1 base at J, with 11 bases in the middle. The DNA of the CDR3 is TGCGCCAGCAGCCCGGACAGTGGGAACACTGAAGCTTTCTTT. As protein: CASSPDSGNTEAFF.

V usage is TRBV20-1 and J usage is TRBJ2-1; no firm D call. Looked up from germline, CDR1 is DFQATT and CDR2 is SNEGSKA (reference sequence). V gave up 0 bases and J gave up 4 bases, with 16 bases separating them. This CDR3 has 16 amino acids. The CDR3 loop is CSARDVIADNYNEQFF. The CDR3 DNA follows: TGCAGTGCTAGAGATGTAATAGCCGACAATTACAATGAGCAGTTCTTC.

The chain employs TRBV6-2 or TRBV6-3 and TRBJ2-1; TRBD2 aligns across 9 bases. The CDR3 consists of 15 residues. The ends lost 6 bases at V and 0 bases at J; junction bases unmatched: 3. The germline gives CDR1 MNHEY, CDR2 SVGEGT. The CDR3 DNA reads as TGTGCCAGCAGGAGCGGGGGGCCCTCCTACAATGAGCAGTTCTTC. Translated: CASRSGGPSYNEQFF.

This clonotype turned up a few times. The chain has TRBV13 and TRBJ2-1; 8 nucleotides align to TRBD1. J lost 10 bases, V lost 0 bases, and 11 bases had no gene match. This CDR3 contains 16 residues. Germline values: CDR1 PRHDT, CDR2 FYEKMQ (reference sequence). The CDR3 DNA sequence: TGTGCCAGCAGCTTAGGCCTAGGACAGGGAGAGGGGGAGCAGTTCTTC. It codes for CASSLGLGQGEGEQFF.

This clonotype was counted only a few times. V gene TRBV27 combines with J gene TRBJ2-7; D is unresolved. Germline-derived CDR1 and CDR2 are MNHEY and SMNVEV (reference sequence). With 0 bases removed from V and 4 bases from J, the gap between germline ends came to 7 bases. This CDR3 region has 13 residues. CDR3 amino acids: CASSLSRRYEQYF. The CDR3 coding sequence is TGTGCCAGCAGTTTATCGCGGCGATACGAGCAGTACTTC.

The chain has TRBV20-1 and TRBJ1-1, with D tentatively TRBD1 (6 bases). The CDR3 extends over 13 amino acids. V gave up 1 base and J gave up 1 base, with 7 bases separating them. The germline V gene has CDR1 DFQATT and CDR2 SNEGSKA (reference sequence). CDR3 DNA sequence: TGCAGTGCTAGAGGACAGGAGAACACTGAAGCTTTCTTT. This gives the protein CSARGQENTEAFF.

The gene calls are TRBV7-3 and TRBJ2-1; no firm D call. The V gene lost 2 bases and the J gene lost 2 bases, with 10 bases spanning the gap. The V gene's germline CDR1 is SGHTA and CDR2 FQGTGA. This CDR3 contains 15 residues. DNA for the CDR3: TGTGCCAGCAGCTTAGGGTATGGCGCCTACAATGAGCAGTTCTTC. It specifies CASSLGYGAYNEQFF.

This clonotype was seen more than once but under ten times. The rearrangement links TRBV3-1 to TRBJ2-7; 8 bases are shared with TRBD1. The CDR3 has 12 amino acids. Germline V gene sequence: CDR1 LGHDT, CDR2 YNNKEL (reference sequence). Germline trimming cut 4 bases from V and 5 bases from J; bases unmatched to any gene: 1. CDR3 region: CASSRTGNEQYF. The CDR3 DNA is TGTGCCAGCAGCCGGACAGGGAACGAGCAGTACTTC.

This sequence joins TRBV5-6 and TRBJ2-1; perhaps D is TRBD1 or TRBD2 (5 bases each). The germline V and J ends were trimmed by 4 bases and 4 bases, with 15 bases remaining between them. Germline-derived CDR1 and CDR2 are SGHDT and YYEEEE. This CDR3 has 15 residues. DNA for the CDR3: TGTGCCAGCAGCGTACCGGGACGGTTGTACAATGAGCAGTTCTTC. Encoded protein: CASSVPGRLYNEQFF.

This chain joins TRBV6-2 or TRBV6-3 and TRBJ2-1; 9 nucleotides align to TRBD2. V shed 6 bases, J shed 8 bases, and the junction held 8 bases outside the gene matches. Germline loops: CDR1 MNHEY, CDR2 SVGEGT. This CDR3 is 14 amino acids long. Here the CDR3 reads CASRIAGEGHEQFF. The CDR3, as DNA: TGTGCCAGCAGGATAGCGGGAGAAGGGCATGAGCAGTTCTTC.

The chain carries TRBV24-1 and TRBJ2-1; TRBD1 might be the D (6 bases). CDR1 KGHDR and CDR2 SFDVKD come from the germline V gene. The V and J ends lost 8 bases and 4 bases respectively, with 8 bases between them. The CDR3 totals 12 residues. The DNA of the CDR3 is TGTGCCACCATGGACAGTTACAATGAGCAGTTCTTC. Its protein product is CATMDSYNEQFF.